The 27 T cell receptor beta chains below were found in one sample sequenced in a study of blood T cell repertoires in COVID-19. Produced via immunoSEQ multiplex PCR; TCRdb's table is partial and in-frame only. The table has fewer than 250,000 clones, 80% seen once; the top ten hold over 7%. The sequenced sample was PBMCs or T cells enriched from blood (not recorded which). The receptors derive from a woman between 35 and 50 years old with acute COVID-19.

The chain uses TRBV3-1 (or the pseudogene TRBV3-2) and TRBJ1-6, with a weak D call TRBD1 (6 bases). Germline V gives CDR1 LGHDT, CDR2 YNNKEL (reference sequence). The CDR3 consists of 14 residues. V lost 4 bases and J 8 bases, leaving 12 bases between the germline ends. CDR3: CASSLGGADSPLHF. Written as DNA, the CDR3 is TGTGCCAGCAGCCTAGGGGGGGCAGATTCACCCCTCCACTTT.

This chain uses TRBV28 with TRBJ1-2; 7 bases line up with TRBD1. Per the germline V gene, CDR1 is MDHEN and CDR2 is SYDVKM. Trimming cost V 6 bases and J 3 bases; bases outside gene matches: 4. The CDR3 has 13 amino acids. For the CDR3, the DNA is TGTGCCAGCAGGTCCGGGACAGACTATGGCTACACCTTC. Its translation: CASRSGTDYGYTF.

The chain joins TRBV29-1 to TRBJ1-4; D remains ambiguous. V shed 5 bases and J shed 7 bases, with 14 bases lying between them. This CDR3 is 13 amino acids long. Germline V CDR1 and CDR2: SQVTM, ANQGSEA. The CDR3 loop is CSVSISTGEKLFF. The CDR3 DNA sequence: TGCAGCGTTTCCATTTCTACGGGTGAAAAACTGTTTTTT.

The chain joins TRBV2 to TRBJ1-2; TRBD1 is a possible D gene (5 bases). Per the germline V gene, CDR1 is SNHLY and CDR2 is FYNNEI. There are 15 residues in the CDR3. V was clipped by 0 bases and J by 5 bases, with 13 bases between them. The CDR3 sequence: CASSEAGGVLYGYTF. For the CDR3, the DNA is TGTGCCAGCAGTGAAGCTGGGGGGGTCCTTTATGGCTACACCTTC.

The chain is built from TRBV19 and TRBJ2-1; 7 bases align to TRBD2. Germline V gene sequence: CDR1 LNHDA, CDR2 SQIVND (reference sequence). The V and J ends lost 3 bases and 7 bases, in that order; junction bases with no gene match: 6. The CDR3 totals 14 residues. The CDR3 protein is CASSIREVGNEQFF. CDR3 nucleotide sequence: TGTGCCAGTAGTATCCGGGAGGTGGGTAATGAGCAGTTCTTC.

This chain joins TRBV29-1 and TRBJ1-1, with D possibly matching TRBD1 (5 bases). The CDR3 consists of 13 residues. Germline loops: CDR1 SQVTM, CDR2 ANQGSEA. V was clipped by 4 bases and J by 0 bases, with 9 bases between them. The CDR3 protein is CSVGAGVNTEAFF. The DNA for the CDR3 is TGCAGCGTTGGTGCGGGGGTGAACACTGAAGCTTTCTTT.

The CDR3, as DNA: TGCAGTGCTAGTGTAGGACAGGGATATAATTCACCCCTCCACTTT. This encodes CSASVGQGYNSPLHF. This sequence joins TRBV20-1 and TRBJ1-6, with 8 nucleotides matching TRBD1. The CDR3 runs to 15 residues. Germline V lookup: CDR1 DFQATT, CDR2 SNEGSKA (reference sequence). V lost 3 bases to trimming and J lost 4 bases; unmatched junction nucleotides: 5.

V is TRBV7-9 and J is TRBJ1-6; D is perhaps TRBD1 (5 bases). The CDR3 has 15 amino acids. The germline V gene has CDR1 SEHNR and CDR2 FQNEAQ (reference sequence). V lost 5 bases and J 6 bases, leaving 14 bases between the germline ends. Here the CDR3 reads CASSPAGRLNSPLHF. In DNA, the CDR3 is TGTGCCAGCAGCCCCGCGGGACGCCTTAATTCACCCCTCCACTTT.

The CDR3 DNA reads TGTGCCAGCAGCTTTAACCCCGCAGTCAGCACAGATACGCAGTATTTT. Protein product: CASSFNPAVSTDTQYF. The chain links TRBV5-5 to TRBJ2-3; D not certain. The CDR3 is 16 residues long. The V end was cut by 2 bases, the J end by 0 bases, with 13 bases between. CDR1 is SGHKS and CDR2 is YYEKEE in the germline V gene (reference sequence).

CDR3 sequence reads: CATSLEVRVFQQFF. The CDR3 DNA sequence: TGTGCCACCAGCTTAGAGGTCCGGGTGTTTCAGCAGTTCTTC. The chain links TRBV15 to TRBJ2-1; D remains ambiguous. There are 14 residues in the CDR3. Germline V gives CDR1 LNHNV, CDR2 YYDKDF (reference sequence). V was shortened by 5 bases and J by 11 bases, with 19 bases between the two germline ends.

The chain couples TRBV7-9 to TRBJ1-3; no reliable D call. The CDR3 contains 16 residues. V gave up 4 bases and J gave up 0 bases, with 13 bases separating them. Germline lookup yields CDR1 SEHNR and CDR2 FQNEAQ (reference sequence). The DNA for the CDR3 is TGTGCCAGCAGCTCAAATCAGGTCTTCTCTGGAAACACCATATATTTT. Its translation: CASSSNQVFSGNTIYF.

In DNA, the CDR3 is TGTGCCAGTAGTAGGAAGGGACAGCTACAGTCACCCCTCCACTTT. Translated: CASSRKGQLQSPLHF. This rearrangement joins TRBV19 to TRBJ1-6, with TRBD1 identical over 7 bases. This CDR3 comprises 15 residues. Germline CDR1 is LNHDA and CDR2 is SQIVND (reference sequence). After removal of 4 bases from V and 10 bases from J, the junction contained 10 bases not matched to a gene.

V is TRBV5-6 and J is TRBJ2-1; D is possibly TRBD1 (5 bases). CDR3 length: 13 amino acids. CDR1 is SGHDT, CDR2 YYEEEE, per germline. V shed 5 bases and J shed 10 bases, with 16 bases lying between them. The CDR3 protein is CASRPQGVHEQFF. CDR3 bases: TGTGCCAGCAGACCCCAAGGGGTCCACGAGCAGTTCTTC.

The chain uses TRBV20-1 and TRBJ2-7, with TRBD1 matching 10 bases. The length of the CDR3 is 15 residues. CDR1 and CDR2 (germline): DFQATT, SNEGSKA (reference sequence). V gave up 3 bases and J gave up 4 bases; unmatched junction bases: 9. DNA of the CDR3: TGCAGTGCTAGTGGGACAGGGGCGGGGAATTACGAGCAGTACTTC. This encodes CSASGTGAGNYEQYF.

The V call is TRBV19, the J call TRBJ1-1; no clear D gene. This CDR3 region has 16 residues. The germline V and J ends were trimmed by 5 bases and 5 bases, with 21 bases remaining between them. The germline V gene encodes CDR1 LNHDA and CDR2 SQIVND (reference sequence). The CDR3 sequence is CASSFPDGKGVTEAFF. CDR3 in DNA: TGTGCCAGTAGTTTCCCGGACGGAAAGGGAGTAACTGAAGCTTTCTTT.

This chain uses TRBV19 with TRBJ2-5; 11 positions agree with TRBD1. J lost 4 bases, V lost 5 bases, and 9 bases had no gene match. The germline gives CDR1 LNHDA, CDR2 SQIVND (reference sequence). The CDR3 extends over 16 amino acids. In DNA, the CDR3 is TGTGCCAGTAGTTTAAAGACCGGGACAGGGGGAGAGACCCAGTACTTC. This sequence encodes CASSLKTGTGGETQYF.

This clone was counted once. The V gene is TRBV28, the J gene TRBJ1-2, with D possibly being TRBD1 (5 bases). V gave up 5 bases and J gave up 6 bases, with 10 bases separating them. The CDR3 extends over 12 amino acids. The germline CDR1 and CDR2 sequences are MDHEN and SYDVKM. This CDR3 reads CASSARENGYTF. The CDR3 coding sequence is TGTGCCAGCAGTGCCAGGGAAAATGGCTACACCTTC.

V is TRBV15 and J is TRBJ1-3, with 12 bases that match TRBD1. Germline CDR1 and CDR2: LNHNV and YYDKDF (reference sequence). The J segment lost 4 bases and the V segment lost 1 base, leaving 5 bases of the junction unmatched. This CDR3 region has 17 residues. The CDR3 coding sequence is TGTGCCACCAGCAGAGTGGGGACAGGGGGCTTGGGAAACACCATATATTTT. Residues: CATSRVGTGGLGNTIYF.

The gene calls are TRBV9 and TRBJ2-7; 8 bases line up with TRBD1. CDR1 is SGDLS and CDR2 is YYNGEE in the germline V gene. The CDR3 runs to 15 residues. V was clipped by 4 bases and J by 4 bases; unmatched bases: 10. The chain's CDR3 is CASSQGQGPLYEQYF. The CDR3 bases are TGTGCCAGCAGCCAAGGACAGGGCCCCCTGTACGAGCAGTACTTC.

J is TRBJ1-1 and V is TRBV6-5; a possible D gene is TRBD1 (6 bases). Germline CDR1 is MNHEY and CDR2 is SVGAGI. Trimming left V 5 bases short and J 1 base short, with 8 bases between. The CDR3 extends over 13 amino acids. The CDR3 spells CASSRTANTEAFF. The CDR3, as DNA: TGTGCCAGCAGTCGGACAGCGAACACTGAAGCTTTCTTT.

This chain uses TRBV19 with TRBJ1-1, with D uncertain. Germline CDR1 reads LNHDA; CDR2 reads SQIVND (reference sequence). This CDR3 is 13 amino acids long. The V end lost 3 bases, the J end lost 6 bases, and 11 bases lay between the germline ends. The CDR3 sequence is CASSIVYGSEAFF. Written as DNA, the CDR3 is TGTGCCAGTAGTATTGTGTACGGGTCTGAAGCTTTCTTT.

The chain uses TRBV5-5 and TRBJ2-7, with 9 bases lining up with TRBD1. Looked up from germline, CDR1 is SGHKS and CDR2 is YYEKEE (reference sequence). V lost 2 bases to trimming and J lost 4 bases; unmatched junction nucleotides: 7. CDR3 size: 15 residues. The CDR3 reads CASSLAGTGLYEQYF. The DNA of the CDR3 is TGTGCCAGCAGCTTAGCCGGGACAGGGCTATACGAGCAGTACTTC. Using reference TRBV5-5 and TRBJ2-7 for the parts outside the CDR3, the full variable domain is DAGVTQSPTHLIKTRGQQVTLRCSPISGHKSVSWYQQVLGQGPQFIFQYYEKEERGRGNFPDRFSARQFPNYSSELNVNALLLGDSALYLCASSLAGTGLYEQYFGPGTRLTVT.

In its sample, this clone was seen a few times. The chain employs TRBV15 and TRBJ2-2, with TRBD1 identical over 8 bases. This CDR3 has 15 amino acids. The germline V gene encodes CDR1 LNHNV and CDR2 YYDKDF (reference sequence). V was clipped by 4 bases and J by 1 base; unmatched bases: 2. The CDR3 nucleotides are TGTGCCACCAGCACCGGGACAGGGAACACCGGGGAGCTGTTTTTT. Translating it yields CATSTGTGNTGELFF.

The V and J genes are TRBV10-3 and TRBJ2-2, with D possibly matching TRBD2 (5 bases). In germline, CDR1 is ENHRY, CDR2 SYGVKD. CDR3 size: 12 residues. With 3 bases removed from V and 6 bases from J, the gap between germline ends came to 5 bases. CDR3 sequence (DNA): TGTGCCATCAGTGACGGGGCCGGGGAGCTGTTTTTT. Its translation is CAISDGAGELFF.

The rearrangement joins TRBV28 to TRBJ1-2; 9 nucleotides agree with TRBD1. Unmatched junction bases numbered 3, after V lost 4 bases and J lost 6 bases. CDR3 length: 13 amino acids. CDR1 is MDHEN and CDR2 is SYDVKM in the germline V gene. This CDR3 reads CASSWTGDHGYTF. The CDR3 DNA is TGTGCCAGCAGTTGGACAGGGGATCATGGCTACACCTTC.

The chain combines TRBV27 with TRBJ2-1, with D perhaps TRBD1 (6 bases). The CDR3 is 15 residues long. V lost 6 bases to trimming and J lost 4 bases, with 16 bases between them. CDR1 MNHEY and CDR2 SMNVEV come from the germline V gene (reference sequence). The CDR3 DNA reads as TGTGCCAGCAGGGGATGGGACACGGGATACAATGAGCAGTTCTTC. Translating it yields CASRGWDTGYNEQFF.

The V and J genes are TRBV19 and TRBJ2-7; D possibly corresponds to TRBD1 (6 bases). Looked up from germline, CDR1 is LNHDA and CDR2 is SQIVND (reference sequence). This CDR3 contains 14 residues. V was pared by 3 bases and J by 0 bases, with 9 bases between. This CDR3 is CASSITGPSYEQYF. The CDR3 DNA is TGTGCCAGTAGTATTACAGGGCCCTCCTACGAGCAGTACTTC. Together with reference TRBV19 and TRBJ2-7, the CDR3 gives the full variable domain: DGGITQSPKYLFRKEGQNVTLSCEQNLNHDAMYWYRQDPGQGLRLIYYSQIVNDFQKGDIAEGYSVSREKKESFPLTVTSAQKNPTAFYLCASSITGPSYEQYFGPGTRLTVT.